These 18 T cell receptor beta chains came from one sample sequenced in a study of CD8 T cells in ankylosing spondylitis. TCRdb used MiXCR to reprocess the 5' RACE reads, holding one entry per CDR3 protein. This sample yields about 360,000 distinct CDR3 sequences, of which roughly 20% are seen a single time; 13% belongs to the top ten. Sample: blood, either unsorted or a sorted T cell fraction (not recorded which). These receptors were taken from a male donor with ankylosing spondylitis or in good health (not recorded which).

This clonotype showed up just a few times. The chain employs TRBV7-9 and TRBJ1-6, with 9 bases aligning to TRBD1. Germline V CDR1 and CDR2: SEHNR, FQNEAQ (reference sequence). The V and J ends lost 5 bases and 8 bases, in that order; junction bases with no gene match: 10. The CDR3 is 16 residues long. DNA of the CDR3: TGTGCCAGCAGCCAAAGGGTGGGACAGGGAGATTCACCCCTCCACTTT. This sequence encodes CASSQRVGQGDSPLHF.

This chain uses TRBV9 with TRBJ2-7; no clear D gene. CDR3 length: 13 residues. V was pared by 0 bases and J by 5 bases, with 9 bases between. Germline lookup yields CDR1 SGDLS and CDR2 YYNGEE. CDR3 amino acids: CASSVGTEDEQYF. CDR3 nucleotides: TGTGCCAGCAGCGTAGGTACCGAGGACGAGCAGTACTTC.

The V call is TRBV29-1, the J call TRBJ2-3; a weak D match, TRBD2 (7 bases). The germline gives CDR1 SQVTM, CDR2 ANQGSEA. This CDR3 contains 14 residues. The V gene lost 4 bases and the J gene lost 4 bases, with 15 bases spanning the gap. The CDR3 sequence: CSVAHPGGPDTQYF. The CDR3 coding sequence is TGCAGCGTTGCCCATCCCGGGGGGCCAGATACGCAGTATTTT.

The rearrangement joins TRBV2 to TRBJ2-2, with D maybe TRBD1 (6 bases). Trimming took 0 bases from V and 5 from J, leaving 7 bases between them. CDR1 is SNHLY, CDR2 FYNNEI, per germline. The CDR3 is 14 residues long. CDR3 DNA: TGTGCCAGCAGTGAAGCAGGGGGAACCGGGGAGCTGTTTTTT. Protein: CASSEAGGTGELFF.

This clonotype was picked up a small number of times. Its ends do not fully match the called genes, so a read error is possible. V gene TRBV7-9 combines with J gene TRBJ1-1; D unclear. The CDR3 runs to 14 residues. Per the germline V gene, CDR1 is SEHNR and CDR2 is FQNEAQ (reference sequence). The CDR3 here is CASSLVGPNTEVFF. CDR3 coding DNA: TGTGCCAGCAGCTTAGTCGGGCCAAACACTGAAGTTTTCTTT. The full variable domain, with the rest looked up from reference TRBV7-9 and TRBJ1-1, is DTGVSQNPRHKITKRGQNVTFRCDPISEHNRLYWYRQTLGQGPEFLTYFQNEAQLEKSRLLSDRFSAERPKGSFSTLEIQRTEQGDSAMYLCASSLVGPNTEVFFGQGTRLTVV.

CDR3 coding DNA: TGTGCCAGCAGCTCCCAGGGACACAATGAGCAGTTCTTC. Its translation is CASSSQGHNEQFF. This chain joins TRBV7-6 and TRBJ2-1, with D perhaps assigned TRBD1 or TRBD2 (5 bases each). Trimming stripped 4 bases from V and 5 bases from J, with 9 bases between. There are 13 residues in the CDR3. Germline V CDR1 and CDR2: SGHVS, FNYEAQ.

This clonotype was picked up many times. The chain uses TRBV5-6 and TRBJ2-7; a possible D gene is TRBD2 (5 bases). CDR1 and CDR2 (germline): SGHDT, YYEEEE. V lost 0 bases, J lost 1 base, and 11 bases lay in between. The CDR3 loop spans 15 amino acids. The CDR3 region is CASSLVGRGSYEQYF. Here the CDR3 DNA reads TGTGCCAGCAGCTTGGTAGGGCGCGGGTCCTACGAGCAGTACTTC.

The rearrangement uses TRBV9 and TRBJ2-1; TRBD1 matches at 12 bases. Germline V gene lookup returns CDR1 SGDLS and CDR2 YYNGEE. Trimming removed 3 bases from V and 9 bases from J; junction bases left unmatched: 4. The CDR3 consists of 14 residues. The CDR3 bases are TGTGCCAGCAGCGGGGACAGGGGGCTAGGTGAGCAGTTCTTC. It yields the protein CASSGDRGLGEQFF.

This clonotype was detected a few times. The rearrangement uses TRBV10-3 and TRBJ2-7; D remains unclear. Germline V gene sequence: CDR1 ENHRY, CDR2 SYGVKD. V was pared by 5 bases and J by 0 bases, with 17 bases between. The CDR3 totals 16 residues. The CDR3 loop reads CAISRLETENSYEQYF. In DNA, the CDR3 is TGTGCCATCAGTCGGCTAGAGACGGAGAACTCCTACGAGCAGTACTTC.

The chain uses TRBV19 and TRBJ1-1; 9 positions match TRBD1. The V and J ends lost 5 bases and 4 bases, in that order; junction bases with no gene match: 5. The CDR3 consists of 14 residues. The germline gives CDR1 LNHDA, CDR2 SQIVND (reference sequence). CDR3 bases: TGTGCCAGTAGTTGGGACAGGGAGTTCACTGAAGCTTTCTTT. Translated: CASSWDREFTEAFF. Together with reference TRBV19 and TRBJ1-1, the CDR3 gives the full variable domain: DGGITQSPKYLFRKEGQNVTLSCEQNLNHDAMYWYRQDPGQGLRLIYYSQIVNDFQKGDIAEGYSVSREKKESFPLTVTSAQKNPTAFYLCASSWDREFTEAFFGQGTRLTVV.

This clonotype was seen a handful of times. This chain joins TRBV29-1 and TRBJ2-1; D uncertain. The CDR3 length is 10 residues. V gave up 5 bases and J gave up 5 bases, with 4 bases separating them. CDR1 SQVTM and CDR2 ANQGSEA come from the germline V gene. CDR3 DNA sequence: TGCAGCGTTCGGGACAATGAGCAGTTCTTC. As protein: CSVRDNEQFF.

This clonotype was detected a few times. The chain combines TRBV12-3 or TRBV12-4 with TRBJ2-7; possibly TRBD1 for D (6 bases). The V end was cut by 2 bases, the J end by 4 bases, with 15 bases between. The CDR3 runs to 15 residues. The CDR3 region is CASSLQGISLYEQYF. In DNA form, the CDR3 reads TGTGCCAGCAGTTTACAGGGGATCAGTCTATACGAGCAGTACTTC.

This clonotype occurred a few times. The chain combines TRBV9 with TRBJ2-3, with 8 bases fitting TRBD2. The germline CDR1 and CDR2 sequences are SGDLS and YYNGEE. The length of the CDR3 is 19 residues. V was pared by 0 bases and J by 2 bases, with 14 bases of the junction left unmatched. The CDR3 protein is CASSVATGGPFLNTDTQYF. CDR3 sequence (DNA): TGTGCCAGCAGCGTAGCTACGGGGGGGCCTTTTTTGAACACAGATACGCAGTATTTT.

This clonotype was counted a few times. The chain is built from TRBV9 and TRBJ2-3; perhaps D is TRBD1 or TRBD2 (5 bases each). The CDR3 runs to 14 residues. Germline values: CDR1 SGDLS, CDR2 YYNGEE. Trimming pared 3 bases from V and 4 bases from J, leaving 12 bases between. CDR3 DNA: TGTGCCAGCAGCGCAGAGGGGAGCCCAGATACGCAGTATTTT. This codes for CASSAEGSPDTQYF.

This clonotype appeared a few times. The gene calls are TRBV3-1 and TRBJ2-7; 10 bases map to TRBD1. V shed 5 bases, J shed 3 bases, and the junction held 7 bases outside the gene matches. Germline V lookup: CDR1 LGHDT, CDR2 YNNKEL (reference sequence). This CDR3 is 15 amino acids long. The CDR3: CASSDGTGEGYEQYF. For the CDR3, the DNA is TGTGCCAGCAGCGACGGGACAGGGGAAGGCTACGAGCAGTACTTC.

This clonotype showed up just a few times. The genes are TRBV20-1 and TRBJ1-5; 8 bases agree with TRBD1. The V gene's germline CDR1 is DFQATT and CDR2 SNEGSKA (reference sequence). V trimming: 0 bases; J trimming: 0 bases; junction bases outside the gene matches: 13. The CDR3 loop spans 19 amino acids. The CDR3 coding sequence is TGCAGTGCTAGAGATCCCTCCACAGGGGGAACCTATAGCAATCAGCCCCAGCATTTT. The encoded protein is CSARDPSTGGTYSNQPQHF.

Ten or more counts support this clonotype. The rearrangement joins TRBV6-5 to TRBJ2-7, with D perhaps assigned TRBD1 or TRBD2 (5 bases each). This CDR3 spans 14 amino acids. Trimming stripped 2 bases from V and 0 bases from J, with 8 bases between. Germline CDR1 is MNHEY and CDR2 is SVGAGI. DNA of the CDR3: TGTGCCAGCAGTTACGAGGGGCCCTCCTACGAGCAGTACTTC. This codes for CASSYEGPSYEQYF.

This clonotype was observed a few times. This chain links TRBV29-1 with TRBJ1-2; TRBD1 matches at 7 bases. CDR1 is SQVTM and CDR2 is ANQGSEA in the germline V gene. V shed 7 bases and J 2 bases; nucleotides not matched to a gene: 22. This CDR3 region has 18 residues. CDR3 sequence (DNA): TGCAGCGCTGATGGGACTACAACAGGGGCACGAGCAAACTATGGCTACACCTTC. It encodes CSADGTTTGARANYGYTF.